The source of this T cell receptor (beta chain) is a study of blood T cell repertoires in COVID-19. Across the whole study: Collection of acute and convalescent COVID-19 samples took place in the United States, Italy and Spain. PBMCs, B-cell-depleted T cells, or T cells provided the cDNA or gDNA that made up the material.

Participant ages covered about 18 to 89 years across 24 US areas. The recovered donors of Cohort 3 showed two negative PCRs, clearance, or symptom resolution. Only in-frame clones appear in the TCRdb table, and some are missing; sequencing was by immunoSEQ multiplex PCR. The table lists about 150,000 clones, roughly 80% of them singletons, with around 8.4% in the top ten. CDR1 is KGHDR and CDR2 is SFDVKD in the germline V gene. This CDR3 has 15 amino acids. V shed 2 bases and J shed 5 bases, with 11 bases lying between them. This TCR was sampled from a man between 45 and 60 years old who had recovered from COVID-19. This chain connects TRBV24-1 to TRBJ1-4; D call uncertain. The specimen sequenced was PBMCs or T cells enriched from blood (not recorded which). The CDR3 DNA is TGTGCCACCAGTGATTGGTGTGTGCGCAATGAAAAACTGTTTTTT. Protein product: CATSDWCVRNEKLFF.